A single sample is the source of the 5 T cell receptor beta chains below, sequenced in a study of shared clonotypes between healthy human individuals. Generated by immunoSEQ multiplex PCR, the TCRdb table keeps only in-frame clones and is missing some. The repertoire holds about 690,000 clones, 90% seen once, with less than 40% in the top ten. Sequenced input: memory CD8+ T cells from PBMCs. Subset reported: CD45RO+ cells pooled with CCR7-negative TemRA cells. These receptors all come from a man between 18 and 35 years old in good health. Some clones in this sample may be carry-over from other donors' samples.

V and J are TRBV7-3 and TRBJ2-1; TRBD2 agrees at 15 bases. J was trimmed by 8 bases and V by 6 bases; bases with no gene match: 8. The CDR3 has 16 residues. Germline V gives CDR1 SGHTA, CDR2 FQGTGA. In DNA, the CDR3 is TGTGCCAGCAGTTCGGGGACTAGCGGGAGGAACGATGAGCAGTTCTTC. Translating gives CASSSGTSGRNDEQFF.

This clone was seen a single time. The chain carries TRBV9 and TRBJ2-7, with D hard to call. The CDR3 totals 15 residues. V dropped 0 bases and J dropped 2 bases, with 12 bases sitting between them. Per germline, CDR1 SGDLS and CDR2 YYNGEE. The CDR3 sequence: CASSVGSDATYEQYF. The DNA for the CDR3 is TGTGCCAGCAGCGTAGGGTCGGACGCAACCTACGAGCAGTACTTC.

This sequence joins TRBV9 and TRBJ2-1, with 7 bases lining up with TRBD2. Germline V lookup: CDR1 SGDLS, CDR2 YYNGEE. V lost 5 bases to trimming and J lost 4 bases; unmatched junction nucleotides: 15. The CDR3 has 17 residues. CDR3 loop: CASSLWDGGEGYNEQFF. CDR3 in DNA: TGTGCCAGCAGTCTCTGGGATGGAGGGGAGGGTTACAATGAGCAGTTCTTC. Full variable domain (missing parts from reference TRBV9 and TRBJ2-1): DSGVTQTPKHLITATGQRVTLRCSPRSGDLSVYWYQQSLDQGLQFLIQYYNGEERAKGNILERFSAQQFPDLHSELNLSSLELGDSALYFCASSLWDGGEGYNEQFFGPGTRLTVL.

J is TRBJ1-2 and V is TRBV6-5; 7 positions agree with TRBD1. V was clipped by 10 bases and J by 2 bases; unmatched bases: 13. Per the germline V gene, CDR1 is MNHEY and CDR2 is SVGAGI. CDR3 length: 15 residues. This CDR3 reads CATTLTVTGNYGYTF. In nucleotides, the CDR3 is TGTGCCACCACATTAACAGTGACAGGGAACTATGGCTACACCTTC.

The V gene is TRBV27, the J gene TRBJ2-7, with D possibly being TRBD1 or TRBD2 (6 bases each). V lost 0 bases to trimming and J lost 7 bases, with 22 bases between them. In germline, CDR1 is MNHEY, CDR2 SMNVEV (reference sequence). This CDR3 spans 17 amino acids. This CDR3 reads CASSLSFGFSGAGEQYF. The CDR3 DNA is TGTGCCAGCAGTTTATCTTTCGGTTTTTCAGGGGCGGGGGAGCAGTACTTC.